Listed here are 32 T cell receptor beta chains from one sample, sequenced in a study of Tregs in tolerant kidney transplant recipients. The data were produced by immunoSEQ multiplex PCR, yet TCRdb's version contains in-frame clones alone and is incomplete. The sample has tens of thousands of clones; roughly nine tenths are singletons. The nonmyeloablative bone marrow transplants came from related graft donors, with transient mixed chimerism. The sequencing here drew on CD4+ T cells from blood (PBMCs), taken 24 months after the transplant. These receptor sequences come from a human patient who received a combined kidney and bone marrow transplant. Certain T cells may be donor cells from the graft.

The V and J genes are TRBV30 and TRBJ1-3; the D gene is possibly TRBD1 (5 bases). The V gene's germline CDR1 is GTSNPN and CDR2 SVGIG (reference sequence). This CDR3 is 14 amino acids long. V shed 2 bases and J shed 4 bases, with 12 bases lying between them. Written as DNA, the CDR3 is TGTGCCTGGAGTTTGGGGCAGGGAGGAAACACCATATATTTT. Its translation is CAWSLGQGGNTIYF.

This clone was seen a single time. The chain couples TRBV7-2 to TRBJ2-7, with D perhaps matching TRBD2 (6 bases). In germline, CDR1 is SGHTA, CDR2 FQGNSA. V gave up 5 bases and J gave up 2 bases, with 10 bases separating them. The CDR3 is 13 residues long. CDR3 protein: CASSNRGTYEQYF. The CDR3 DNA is TGTGCCAGCAGCAACCGGGGGACCTACGAGCAGTACTTC.

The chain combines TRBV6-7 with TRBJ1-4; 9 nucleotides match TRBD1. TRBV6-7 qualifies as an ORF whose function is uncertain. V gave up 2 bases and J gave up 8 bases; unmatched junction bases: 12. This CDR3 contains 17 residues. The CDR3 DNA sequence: TGTGCCAGCAGTTACCCCCGGGACAGGGAACCTCGAGAAAAACTGTTTTTT. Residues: CASSYPRDREPREKLFF.

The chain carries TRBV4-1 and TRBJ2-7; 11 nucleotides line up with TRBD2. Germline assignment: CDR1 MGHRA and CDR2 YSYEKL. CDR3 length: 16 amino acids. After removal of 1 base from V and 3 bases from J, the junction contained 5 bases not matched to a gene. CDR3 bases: TGCGCCAGCAGCCAAGTACGTCTAGCGGGAGGCTACGAGCAGTACTTC. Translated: CASSQVRLAGGYEQYF.

The CDR3 DNA is TGTGCCAGCAGCAGCCGGGACAGAGGTCCACAAGAGGGCTACACCTTC. It yields the protein CASSSRDRGPQEGYTF. V gene TRBV7-9 combines with J gene TRBJ1-2; 7 nucleotides agree with TRBD1. Per germline, CDR1 SEHNR and CDR2 FQNEAQ (reference sequence). Germline trimming cut 5 bases from V and 8 bases from J; bases unmatched to any gene: 17. The CDR3 loop spans 16 amino acids.

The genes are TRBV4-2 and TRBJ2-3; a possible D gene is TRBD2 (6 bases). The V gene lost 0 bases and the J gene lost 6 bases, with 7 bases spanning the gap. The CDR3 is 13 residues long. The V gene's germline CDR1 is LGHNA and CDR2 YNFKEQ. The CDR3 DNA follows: TGTGCCAGCAGCCAAGATCTAGCGGATACGCAGTATTTT. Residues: CASSQDLADTQYF.

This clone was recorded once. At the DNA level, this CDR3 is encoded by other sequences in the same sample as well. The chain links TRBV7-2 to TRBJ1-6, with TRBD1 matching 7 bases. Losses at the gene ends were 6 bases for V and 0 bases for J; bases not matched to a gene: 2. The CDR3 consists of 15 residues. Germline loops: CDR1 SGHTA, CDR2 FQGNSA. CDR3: CASSAGGSYNSPLHF. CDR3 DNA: TGTGCCAGCAGTGCAGGGGGCTCCTATAATTCACCCCTCCACTTT. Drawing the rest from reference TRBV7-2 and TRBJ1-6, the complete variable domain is GAGVSQSPSNKVTEKGKDVELRCDPISGHTALYWYRQSLGQGLEFLIYFQGNSAPDKSGLPSDRFSAERTGGSVSTLTIQRTQQEDSAVYLCASSAGGSYNSPLHFGNGTRLTVT.

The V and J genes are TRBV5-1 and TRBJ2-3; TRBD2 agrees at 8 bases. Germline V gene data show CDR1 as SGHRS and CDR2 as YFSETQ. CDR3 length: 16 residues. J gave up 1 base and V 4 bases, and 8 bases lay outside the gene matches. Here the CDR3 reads CASSPQIGGGTDTQYF. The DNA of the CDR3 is TGCGCCAGCAGCCCCCAGATCGGGGGGGGCACAGATACGCAGTATTTT.

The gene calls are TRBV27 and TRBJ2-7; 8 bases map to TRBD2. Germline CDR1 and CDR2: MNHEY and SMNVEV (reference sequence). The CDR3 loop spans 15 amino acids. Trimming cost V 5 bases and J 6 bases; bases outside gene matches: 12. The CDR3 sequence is CASSPGGPRFSEQYF. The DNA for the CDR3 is TGTGCCAGCAGTCCGGGGGGGCCGCGTTTTTCCGAGCAGTACTTC.

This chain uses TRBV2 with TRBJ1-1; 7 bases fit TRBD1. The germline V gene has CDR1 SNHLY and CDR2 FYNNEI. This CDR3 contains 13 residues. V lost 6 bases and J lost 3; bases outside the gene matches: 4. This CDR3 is CASSPGTDTEAFF. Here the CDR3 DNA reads TGTGCCAGCAGCCCTGGGACAGACACTGAAGCTTTCTTT.

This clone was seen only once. The CDR3 DNA follows: TGCGCCAGCAGCCAAATGAGGAGCGGAAGTGCAGATACGCAGTATTTT. Residues: CASSQMRSGSADTQYF. The chain combines TRBV4-3 with TRBJ2-3; D is possibly TRBD2 (5 bases). The CDR3 sequence is 16 residues long. Per germline, CDR1 LGHNA and CDR2 YSLEER. Trimming took 2 bases from V and 4 from J, leaving 16 bases between them.

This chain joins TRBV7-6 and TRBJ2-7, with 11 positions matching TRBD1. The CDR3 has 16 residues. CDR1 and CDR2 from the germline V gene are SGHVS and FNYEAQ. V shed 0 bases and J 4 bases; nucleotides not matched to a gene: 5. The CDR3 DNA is TGTGCCAGCAGCTTAGCCCCGGGACAGGGGGTGTACGAGCAGTACTTC. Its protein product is CASSLAPGQGVYEQYF.

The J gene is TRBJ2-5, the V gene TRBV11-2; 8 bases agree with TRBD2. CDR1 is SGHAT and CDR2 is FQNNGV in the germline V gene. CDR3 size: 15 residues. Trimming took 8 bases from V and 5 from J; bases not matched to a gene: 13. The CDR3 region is CASGLRGGLRETQYF. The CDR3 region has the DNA TGTGCCAGCGGTCTCCGGGGGGGCCTCCGGGAGACCCAGTACTTC.

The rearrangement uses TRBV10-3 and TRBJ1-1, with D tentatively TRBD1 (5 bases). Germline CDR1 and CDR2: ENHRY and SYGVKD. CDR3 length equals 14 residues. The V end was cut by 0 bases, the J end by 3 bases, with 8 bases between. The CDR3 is CAISESGGYTEAFF. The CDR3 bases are TGTGCCATCAGTGAGTCGGGGGGGTACACTGAAGCTTTCTTT.

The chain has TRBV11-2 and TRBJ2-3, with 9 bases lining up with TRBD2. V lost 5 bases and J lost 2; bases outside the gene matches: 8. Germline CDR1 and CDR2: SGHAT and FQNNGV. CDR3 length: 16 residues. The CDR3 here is CASSTLAGRDTDTQYF. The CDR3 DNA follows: TGTGCCAGCAGCACCCTAGCGGGAAGGGACACAGATACGCAGTATTTT.

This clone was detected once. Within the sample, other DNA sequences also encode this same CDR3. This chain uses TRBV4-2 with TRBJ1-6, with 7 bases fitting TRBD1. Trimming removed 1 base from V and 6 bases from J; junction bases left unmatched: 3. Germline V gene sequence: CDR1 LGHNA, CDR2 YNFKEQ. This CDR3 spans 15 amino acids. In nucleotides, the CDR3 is TGTGCCAGCAGCCAAGTGACAGGGTCTAATTCACCCCTCCACTTT. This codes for CASSQVTGSNSPLHF.

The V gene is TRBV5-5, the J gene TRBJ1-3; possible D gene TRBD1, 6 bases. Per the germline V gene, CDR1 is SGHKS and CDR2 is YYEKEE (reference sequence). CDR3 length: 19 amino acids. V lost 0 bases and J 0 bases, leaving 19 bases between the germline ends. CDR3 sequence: CASSLAGVGGPSSGNTIYF. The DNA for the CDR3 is TGTGCCAGCAGCTTGGCGGGTGTGGGGGGGCCGAGCTCTGGAAACACCATATATTTT.

The CDR3 sequence: CASRTDYRVGELFF. The CDR3 DNA reads TGTGCCAGCAGGACCGACTACCGGGTCGGGGAGCTGTTTTTT. The J gene is TRBJ2-2, the V gene TRBV6-1, with a weak D call TRBD2 (5 bases). CDR3 size: 14 residues. Germline CDR1 is MNHNS and CDR2 is SASEGT. With 6 bases removed from V and 7 bases from J, the gap between germline ends came to 15 bases.

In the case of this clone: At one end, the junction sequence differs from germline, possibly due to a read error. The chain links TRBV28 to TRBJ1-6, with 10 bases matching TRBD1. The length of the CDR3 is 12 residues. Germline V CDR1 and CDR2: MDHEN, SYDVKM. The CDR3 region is CASRVPGQGILF. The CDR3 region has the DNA TGTGCCAGCAGAGTTCCGGGACAGGGGATCCTCTTT.

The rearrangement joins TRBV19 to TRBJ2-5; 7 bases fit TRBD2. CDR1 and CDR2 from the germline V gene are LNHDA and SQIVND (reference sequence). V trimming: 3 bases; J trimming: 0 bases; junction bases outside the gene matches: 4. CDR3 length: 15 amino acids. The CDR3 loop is CASSMTAGYQETQYF. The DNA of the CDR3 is TGTGCCAGTAGTATGACAGCGGGGTACCAAGAGACCCAGTACTTC.

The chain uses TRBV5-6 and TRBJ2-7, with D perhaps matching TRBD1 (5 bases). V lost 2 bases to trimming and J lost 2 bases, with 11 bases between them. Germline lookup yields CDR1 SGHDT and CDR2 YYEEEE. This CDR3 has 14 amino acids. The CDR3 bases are TGTGCCAGCAGCTTACAAGGGGCAACCTACGAGCAGTACTTC. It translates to CASSLQGATYEQYF.

The CDR3 region is CAYAGDGNQPQHF. The CDR3 DNA reads as TGTGCCTACGCAGGGGATGGCAATCAGCCCCAGCATTTT. The J gene is TRBJ1-5, the V gene TRBV30; a possible D gene is TRBD1 (6 bases). The CDR3 extends over 13 amino acids. Between the trimmed V and J ends, which lost 7 bases and 2 bases, there was a span of 12 bases. Germline V gene sequence: CDR1 GTSNPN, CDR2 SVGIG (reference sequence). The full variable domain, completed using reference TRBV30 and TRBJ1-5, is SQTIHQWPATLVQPVGSPLSLECTVEGTSNPNLYWYRQAAGRGLQLLFYSVGIGQISSEVPQNLSASRPQDRQFILSSKKLLLSDSGFYLCAYAGDGNQPQHFGDGTRLSIL.

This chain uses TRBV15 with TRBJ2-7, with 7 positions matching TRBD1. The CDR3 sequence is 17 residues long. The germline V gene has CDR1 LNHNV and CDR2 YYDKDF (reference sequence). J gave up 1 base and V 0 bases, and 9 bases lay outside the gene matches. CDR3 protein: CATSRDTGQSLSYEQYF. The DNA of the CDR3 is TGTGCCACCAGCAGAGATACGGGACAGAGCCTATCCTACGAGCAGTACTTC. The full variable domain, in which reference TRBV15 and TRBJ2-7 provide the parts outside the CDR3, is DAMVIQNPRYQVTQFGKPVTLSCSQTLNHNVMYWYQQKSSQAPKLLFHYYDKDFNNEADTPDNFQSRRPNTSFCFLDIRSPGLGDTAMYLCATSRDTGQSLSYEQYFGPGTRLTVT.

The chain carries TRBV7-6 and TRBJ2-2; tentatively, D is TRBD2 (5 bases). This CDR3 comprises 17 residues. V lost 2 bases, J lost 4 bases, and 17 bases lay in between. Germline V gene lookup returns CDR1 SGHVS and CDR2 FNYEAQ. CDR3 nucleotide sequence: TGTGCCAGCAGCTTAATTGAAAACAGCGCGGGCACCGGGGAGCTGTTTTTT. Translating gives CASSLIENSAGTGELFF.

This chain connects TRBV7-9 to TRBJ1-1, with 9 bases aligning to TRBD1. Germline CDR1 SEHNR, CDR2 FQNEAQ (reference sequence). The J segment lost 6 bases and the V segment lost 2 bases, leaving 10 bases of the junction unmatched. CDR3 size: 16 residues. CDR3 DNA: TGTGCCAGCAGCTTATACGGGGGTACAGGGGGCTCTGAAGCTTTCTTT. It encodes CASSLYGGTGGSEAFF.

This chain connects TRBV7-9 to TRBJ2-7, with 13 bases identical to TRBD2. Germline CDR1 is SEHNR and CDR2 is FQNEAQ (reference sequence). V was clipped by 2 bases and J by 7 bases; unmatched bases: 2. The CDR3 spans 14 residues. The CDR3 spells CASSLRLAGGEQYF. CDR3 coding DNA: TGTGCCAGCAGCTTAAGACTAGCGGGGGGTGAGCAGTACTTC.

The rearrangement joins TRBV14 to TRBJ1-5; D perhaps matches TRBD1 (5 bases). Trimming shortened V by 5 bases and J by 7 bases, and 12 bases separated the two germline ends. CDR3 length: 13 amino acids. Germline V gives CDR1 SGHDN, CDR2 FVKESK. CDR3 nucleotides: TGTGCCAGCAGCACGGACATTGGACAGCCCCAGCATTTT. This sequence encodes CASSTDIGQPQHF.

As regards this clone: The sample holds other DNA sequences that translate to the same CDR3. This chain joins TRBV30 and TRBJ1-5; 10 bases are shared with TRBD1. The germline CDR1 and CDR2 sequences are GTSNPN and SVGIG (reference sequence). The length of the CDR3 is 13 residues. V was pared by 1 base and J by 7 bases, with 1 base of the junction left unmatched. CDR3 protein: CAWSGDRGQPQHF. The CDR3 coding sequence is TGTGCCTGGAGTGGGGACAGGGGACAGCCCCAGCATTTT.

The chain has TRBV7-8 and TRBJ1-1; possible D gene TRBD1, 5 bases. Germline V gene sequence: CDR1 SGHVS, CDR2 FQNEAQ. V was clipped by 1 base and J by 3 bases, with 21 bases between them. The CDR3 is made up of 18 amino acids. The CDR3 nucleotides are TGTGCCAGCAGCTTAGGAGGAACAGGTTTCGGGTTGGACACTGAAGCTTTCTTT. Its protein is CASSLGGTGFGLDTEAFF.

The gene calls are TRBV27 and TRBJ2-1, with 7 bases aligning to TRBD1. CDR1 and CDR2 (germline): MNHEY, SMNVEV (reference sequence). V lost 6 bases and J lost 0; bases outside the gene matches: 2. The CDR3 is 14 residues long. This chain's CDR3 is CASRRGRSYNEQFF. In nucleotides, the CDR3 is TGTGCCAGCAGAAGGGGGCGCTCCTACAATGAGCAGTTCTTC.

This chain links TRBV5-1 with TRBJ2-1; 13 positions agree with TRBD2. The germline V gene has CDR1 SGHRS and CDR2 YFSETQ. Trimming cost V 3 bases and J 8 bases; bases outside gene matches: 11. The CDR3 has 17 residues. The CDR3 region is CASSWGLAGWVGDEQFF. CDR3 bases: TGCGCCAGCAGCTGGGGACTAGCGGGATGGGTAGGGGATGAGCAGTTCTTC.

Written as DNA, the CDR3 is TGTGCCAGCAGCCCCCGGACAGGGGCCCAAGAGACCCAGTACTTC. It is translated as CASSPRTGAQETQYF. The rearrangement links TRBV7-2 to TRBJ2-5; 9 positions match TRBD1. Germline V lookup: CDR1 SGHTA, CDR2 FQGNSA. V shed 5 bases and J 1 base; nucleotides not matched to a gene: 5. CDR3 length: 15 amino acids.